This T cell receptor (beta chain) is from a study of T cell changes during pregnancy in multiple sclerosis. The V gene's germline CDR1 is SGHTA and CDR2 FQGTGA. The V end lost 6 bases, the J end lost 5 bases, and 14 bases lay between the germline ends. The CDR3 has 13 amino acids. Assay used: immunoSEQ multiplex PCR; TCRdb lists only in-frame clones, some missing. The sample holds about 53,000 clones, approximately 91% seen once. This clonotype was sampled from a female donor with multiple sclerosis, enrolled in a pregnancy study. The material was CD4+ T cells from peripheral blood mononuclear cells, obtained in the third trimester of pregnancy. The V call is TRBV7-3, the J call TRBJ2-7; possibly TRBD1 for D (6 bases). The CDR3, as DNA: TGTGCCAGCAGTACAGGGACCTCTAACGAGCAGTACTTC. Translating it yields CASSTGTSNEQYF.